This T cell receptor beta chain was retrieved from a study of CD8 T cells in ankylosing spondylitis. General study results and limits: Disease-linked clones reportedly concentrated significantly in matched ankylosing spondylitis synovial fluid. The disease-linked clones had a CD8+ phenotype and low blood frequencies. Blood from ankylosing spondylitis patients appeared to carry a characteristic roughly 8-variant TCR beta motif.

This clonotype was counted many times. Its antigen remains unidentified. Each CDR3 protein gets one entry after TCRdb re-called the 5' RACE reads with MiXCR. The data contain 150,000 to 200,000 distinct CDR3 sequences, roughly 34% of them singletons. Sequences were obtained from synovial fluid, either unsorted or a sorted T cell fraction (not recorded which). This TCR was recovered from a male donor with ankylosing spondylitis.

The CDR3 spells CSARVYGRGTSSYEQYF. The CDR3 bases are TGCAGTGCTAGAGTATATGGGCGGGGGACTAGCTCCTACGAGCAGTACTTC. The V gene is TRBV20-1, the J gene TRBJ2-7; TRBD2 matches 8 bases. Trimming took 1 base from V and 0 from J; bases not matched to a gene: 11. Germline CDR1 reads DFQATT; CDR2 reads SNEGSKA (reference sequence). The length of the CDR3 is 17 residues.